The 21 T cell receptor beta chains reported below all come from one sample, sequenced in a study of T-cell memory formation after mild COVID-19 (dated by TCRdb to about 2021). Libraries came from 5' RACE. Reads for this sample came from an Illumina NovaSeq 6000. TCRdb cleaned the public reads at Q25 with fastp, built clones with MiXCR and kept in-frame beta chains. Merged by CDR3 protein, the rows form single entries marked with the most common genes and DNA. The table for this sample lists roughly 160,000 distinct CDR3 sequences; about an eighth of them were counted only once. Of the sample, roughly 3.4% is held by the ten largest clones. The material sequenced was PBMCs or a T cell subset sorted from them (not recorded which). These receptor sequences come from a man between 18 and 29 years old who had mild COVID-19 (a few samples of this study predate the infection). The sample titles of this study are shuffled in the database, so cell type and time point are left out; the donor was told from shared clones.

This clonotype turned up a few times. The chain joins TRBV11-2 to TRBJ1-1; D is ambiguous. In germline, CDR1 is SGHAT, CDR2 FQNNGV. V lost 2 bases to trimming and J lost 3 bases, with 10 bases between them. The CDR3 is 14 residues long. CDR3 nucleotides: TGTGCCAGCAGCTTAATAGGTACGGACACTGAAGCTTTCTTT. Its translation is CASSLIGTDTEAFF.

The genes are TRBV20-1 and TRBJ2-7; D call uncertain. V lost 3 bases, J lost 0 bases, and 6 bases lay in between. The CDR3 sequence is 12 residues long. Per the germline V gene, CDR1 is DFQATT and CDR2 is SNEGSKA (reference sequence). The CDR3: CSARINSYEQYF. The CDR3 nucleotides read TGCAGTGCTAGGATTAACTCCTACGAGCAGTACTTC.

This clonotype has more than one count but fewer than ten. The gene calls are TRBV12-3 or TRBV12-4 and TRBJ2-4, with 10 nucleotides matching TRBD1. The CDR3 consists of 18 residues. V was clipped by 2 bases and J by 6 bases; unmatched bases: 13. The DNA for the CDR3 is TGTGCCAGCAGTTTATCACTGGGTTGGGACAGGGGAGGAAACATTCAGTACTTC. Encoded protein: CASSLSLGWDRGGNIQYF.

The rearrangement links TRBV7-9 to TRBJ1-2, with D possibly TRBD1 on 5 matching bases. Trimming left V 4 bases short and J 4 bases short, with 22 bases between. This CDR3 comprises 17 residues. Per the germline V gene, CDR1 is SEHNR and CDR2 is FQNEAQ (reference sequence). The DNA of the CDR3 is TGTGCCAGCAGCTATGGTGGGGGTTCTCCTCGGGTCTATGGCTACACCTTC. It translates to CASSYGGGSPRVYGYTF. Together with reference TRBV7-9 and TRBJ1-2, the CDR3 gives the full variable domain: DTGVSQNPRHKITKRGQNVTFRCDPISEHNRLYWYRQTLGQGPEFLTYFQNEAQLEKSRLLSDRFSAERPKGSFSTLEIQRTEQGDSAMYLCASSYGGGSPRVYGYTFGSGTRLTVV.

This clonotype was seen a handful of times. This sequence joins TRBV4-3 and TRBJ2-5, with 10 bases matching TRBD2. The trim removed 6 bases at V and 8 bases at J, leaving 6 bases unmatched. The CDR3 totals 13 residues. Germline V CDR1 and CDR2: LGHNA, YSLEER. DNA for the CDR3: TGCGCCAGCAGAACCCTAGCGGGGGTTACCCAGTACTTC. This gives the protein CASRTLAGVTQYF.

J is TRBJ1-1 and V is TRBV29-1; the D is unclear. Germline CDR1 is SQVTM and CDR2 is ANQGSEA. Trimming removed 8 bases from V and 1 base from J, with 14 bases in between. The CDR3 sequence is 13 residues long. Written as DNA, the CDR3 is TGCAGCCTGGAGACCTCTACGAACACTGAAGCTTTCTTT. Amino acids: CSLETSTNTEAFF. Complete variable domain (other parts from reference TRBV29-1 and TRBJ1-1): SAVISQKPSRDICQRGTSLTIQCQVDSQVTMMFWYRQQPGQSLTLIATANQGSEATYESGFVIDKFPISRPNLTFSTLTVSNMSPEDSSIYLCSLETSTNTEAFFGQGTRLTVV.

V gene TRBV19 combines with J gene TRBJ1-5; no clear D. The CDR3 consists of 14 residues. The V end lost 5 bases, the J end lost 7 bases, and 15 bases lay between the germline ends. CDR1 and CDR2 from the germline V gene are LNHDA and SQIVND (reference sequence). The DNA for the CDR3 is TGTGCCAGTAGTCCCGGGATCAGGCACCAGCCCCAGCATTTT. It codes for CASSPGIRHQPQHF.

As regards this clonotype: The conserved phenylalanine or tryptophan is not found at the CDR3 terminus, so this likely reflects a read error. No DNA is shown, since the ends of the CDR3 on it are uncertain; the CDR3 is the one TCRdb lists. This rearrangement joins TRBV7-6 to TRBJ1-1. Germline loops: CDR1 SGHVS, CDR2 FNYEAQ. The CDR3 numbers 10 amino acids, ends counted. CDR3: CASSSGRSLV.

The CDR3 DNA follows: TGTGCCAGCTCACCCCAGCGGGGGGGCGGGAATGAGCAGTTCTTC. Its protein is CASSPQRGGGNEQFF. V and J are TRBV18 and TRBJ2-1, with 10 bases fitting TRBD2. The CDR3 consists of 15 residues. The V gene end was trimmed by 3 bases and the J gene end by 7 bases; junction bases not matched to a gene: 6. CDR1 and CDR2 from the germline V gene are KGHSH and LQKENI. Full variable domain (missing parts from reference TRBV18 and TRBJ2-1): NAGVMQNPRHLVRRRGQEARLRCSPMKGHSHVYWYRQLPEEGLKFMVYLQKENIIDESGMPKERFSAEFPKEGPSILRIQQVVRGDSAAYFCASSPQRGGGNEQFFGPGTRLTVL.

Only a few counts were recorded for this clonotype. The CDR3, as DNA: TGTGCCAGCAGCTTAAGCCGGGACCCCAATCAGCCCCAGCATTTT. Translated, it gives CASSLSRDPNQPQHF. The genes are TRBV7-9 and TRBJ1-5; D possibly corresponds to TRBD1 (5 bases). V was clipped by 2 bases and J by 3 bases, with 11 bases between them. Germline CDR1 and CDR2: SEHNR and FQNEAQ (reference sequence). CDR3 length equals 15 residues. The full variable domain, in which reference TRBV7-9 and TRBJ1-5 provide the parts outside the CDR3, is DTGVSQNPRHKITKRGQNVTFRCDPISEHNRLYWYRQTLGQGPEFLTYFQNEAQLEKSRLLSDRFSAERPKGSFSTLEIQRTEQGDSAMYLCASSLSRDPNQPQHFGDGTRLSIL.

V usage is TRBV7-9 and J usage is TRBJ1-6; maybe TRBD1 (5 bases). There are 15 residues in the CDR3. The germline V gene encodes CDR1 SEHNR and CDR2 FQNEAQ (reference sequence). The germline V and J ends were trimmed by 0 bases and 12 bases, with 15 bases remaining between them. The CDR3 here is CASSLASQGGRPLHF. The CDR3 coding sequence is TGTGCCAGCAGCTTAGCTAGCCAGGGAGGGAGACCCCTCCACTTT.

V and J are TRBV28 and TRBJ2-2; D perhaps matches TRBD1 (6 bases). With 4 bases removed from V and 3 bases from J, the gap between germline ends came to 15 bases. The germline V gene has CDR1 MDHEN and CDR2 SYDVKM. The CDR3 spans 16 residues. The CDR3 nucleotides read TGTGCCAGCAGTTCATTACACAGGGTACACACCGGGGAGCTGTTTTTT. Protein product: CASSSLHRVHTGELFF. Full variable domain (outside the CDR3, taken from reference TRBV28 and TRBJ2-2): DVKVTQSSRYLVKRTGEKVFLECVQDMDHENMFWYRQDPGLGLRLIYFSYDVKMKEKGDIPEGYSVSREKKERFSLILESASTNQTSMYLCASSSLHRVHTGELFFGEGSRLTVL.

This rearrangement joins TRBV7-2 to TRBJ2-7; D is uncertain. Trimming left V 1 base short and J 9 bases short, with 13 bases between. This CDR3 has 13 residues. In germline, CDR1 is SGHTA, CDR2 FQGNSA. This chain's CDR3 is CASSLDIRSGQYV. In nucleotides, the CDR3 is TGTGCCAGCAGCTTAGATATCCGGTCAGGGCAGTACGTC.

The gene calls are TRBV28 and TRBJ1-6; 7 bases map to TRBD1. Trimming took 5 bases from V and 9 from J; bases not matched to a gene: 10. This CDR3 comprises 15 residues. CDR1 MDHEN and CDR2 SYDVKM come from the germline V gene. The DNA of the CDR3 is TGTGCCAGCAGTGCGGGGGCAGGGGGGTCTTCACCCCTCCACTTT. Translating gives CASSAGAGGSSPLHF.

The rearrangement uses TRBV4-2 and TRBJ2-1, with 10 bases fitting TRBD2. The length of the CDR3 is 14 residues. The trim removed 2 bases at V and 9 bases at J, leaving 4 bases unmatched. In germline, CDR1 is LGHNA, CDR2 YNFKEQ. DNA for the CDR3: TGTGCCAGCAGCCAAAAGCGGGGGGGCGGTGAGCAGTTCTTC. Its protein product is CASSQKRGGGEQFF.

This clonotype was seen only a few times. This chain links TRBV29-1 with TRBJ2-7; 10 nucleotides align to TRBD1. V dropped 8 bases and J dropped 2; count of bases not matched to a gene: 6. The CDR3 is 13 amino acids. Germline-derived CDR1 and CDR2 are SQVTM and ANQGSEA. This CDR3 reads CSYGTGEAYEQYF. The CDR3 DNA follows: TGCAGCTACGGGACAGGGGAGGCCTACGAGCAGTACTTC.

At least ten counts were recorded for this clonotype. The CDR3 DNA is TGTGCCAGCAGCCAAAGCTCCTACAATGAGCAGTTCTTC. Translation: CASSQSSYNEQFF. The chain couples TRBV7-9 to TRBJ2-1, with D unclear. Trimming cost V 5 bases and J 0 bases, with 5 bases left between them. The CDR3 runs to 13 residues. Germline lookup yields CDR1 SEHNR and CDR2 FQNEAQ (reference sequence). The full variable domain, rest sourced from reference TRBV7-9 and TRBJ2-1, is DTGVSQNPRHKITKRGQNVTFRCDPISEHNRLYWYRQTLGQGPEFLTYFQNEAQLEKSRLLSDRFSAERPKGSFSTLEIQRTEQGDSAMYLCASSQSSYNEQFFGPGTRLTVL.

This clonotype has ten or more counts. The chain recombines TRBV12-3 or TRBV12-4 with TRBJ1-5; TRBD1 might be the D (5 bases). Trimming removed 5 bases at V and 2 bases at J, with 10 bases between. The CDR3 sequence is 14 residues long. The DNA of the CDR3 is TGTGCCAGCAGTCCCGCGGGGGGCAATCAGCCCCAGCATTTT. The encoded protein is CASSPAGGNQPQHF.

This clonotype turned up a few times. The chain joins TRBV20-1 to TRBJ1-1; 8 positions match TRBD1. There are 12 residues in the CDR3. Per germline, CDR1 DFQATT and CDR2 SNEGSKA (reference sequence). Trimming removed 3 bases from V and 11 bases from J; junction bases left unmatched: 8. In nucleotides, the CDR3 is TGCAGTGCTAGTAGGGGGACAGGCTCGGCTTTCTTT. Its protein is CSASRGTGSAFF.

The chain employs TRBV6-6 and TRBJ1-1, with a tentative D call TRBD1 (6 bases). The CDR3 length is 14 residues. V was trimmed by 5 bases and J by 8 bases, leaving 18 bases between them. Germline CDR1 reads MNHNY; CDR2 reads SVGAGI (reference sequence). This CDR3 reads CASSAQGLSTEAFF. The CDR3 DNA is TGTGCCAGCAGTGCTCAGGGGTTATCAACGGAAGCTTTCTTT.

The chain joins TRBV6-2 or TRBV6-3 to TRBJ2-1, with no clear D. In germline, CDR1 is MNHEY, CDR2 SVGEGT. This CDR3 is 14 amino acids long. V was shortened by 4 bases and J by 6 bases, with 13 bases between the two germline ends. Here the CDR3 reads CASSSPTIGNEQFF. In DNA form, the CDR3 reads TGTGCCAGCAGTTCTCCCACAATCGGCAATGAGCAGTTCTTC.